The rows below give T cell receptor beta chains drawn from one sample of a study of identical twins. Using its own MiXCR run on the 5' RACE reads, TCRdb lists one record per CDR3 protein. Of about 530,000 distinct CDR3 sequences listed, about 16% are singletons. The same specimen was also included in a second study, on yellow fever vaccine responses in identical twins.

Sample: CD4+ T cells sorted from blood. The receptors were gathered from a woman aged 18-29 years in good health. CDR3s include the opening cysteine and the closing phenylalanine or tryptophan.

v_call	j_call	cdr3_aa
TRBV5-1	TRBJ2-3	CASSYGLAGATDTQYF
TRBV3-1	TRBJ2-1	CASSPLSSYNEQFF
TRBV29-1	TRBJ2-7	CSVEDIVPGAVRSYEQYF
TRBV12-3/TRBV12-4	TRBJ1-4	CASSLVVGHRYEKLFF
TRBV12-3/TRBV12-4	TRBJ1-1	CASSFRQDTEAFF
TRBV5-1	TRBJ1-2	CASSLAGTGANYGYTF
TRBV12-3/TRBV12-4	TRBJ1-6	CASSSVEGSPLHF
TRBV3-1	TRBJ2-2	CASSQPWTTGELFF
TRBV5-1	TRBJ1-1	CASSLADRENTEAFF
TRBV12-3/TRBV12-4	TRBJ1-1	CASSLGQGKAFF
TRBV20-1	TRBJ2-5	CSARVEGGETQYF
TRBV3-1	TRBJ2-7	CASSQTTGGSGGQYF
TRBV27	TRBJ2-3	CASSFLLRGGGTDTQYF
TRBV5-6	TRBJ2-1	CASSPTGLADNEQFF
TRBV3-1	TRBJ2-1	CASCTPSGSPNYNEQFF
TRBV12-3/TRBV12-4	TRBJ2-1	CASKRLAGDGEQFF
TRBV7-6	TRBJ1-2	CASSPQVLGFYGYTF
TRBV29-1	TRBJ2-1	CSVVGSNEQFF
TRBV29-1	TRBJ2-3	CSVARTGGGTDTQYF
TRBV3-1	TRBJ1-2	CASSQDHSGYGYTF